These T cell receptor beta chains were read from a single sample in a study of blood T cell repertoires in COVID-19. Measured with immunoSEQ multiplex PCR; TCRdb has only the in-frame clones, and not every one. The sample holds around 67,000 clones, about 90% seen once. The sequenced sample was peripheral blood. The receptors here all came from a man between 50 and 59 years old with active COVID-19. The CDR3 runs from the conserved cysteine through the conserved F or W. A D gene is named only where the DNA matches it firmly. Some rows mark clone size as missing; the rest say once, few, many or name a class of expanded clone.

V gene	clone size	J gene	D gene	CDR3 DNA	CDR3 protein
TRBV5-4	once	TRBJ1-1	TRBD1	TGTGCCAGCAGCAGGGACAGGCCGAACACTGAAGCTTTCTTT	CASSRDRPNTEAFF
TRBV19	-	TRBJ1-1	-	TGTGCCACCGCAGGGACTCACAGAACTGAAGCTTTCTTT	CATAGTHRTEAFF
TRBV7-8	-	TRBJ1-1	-	TGTGCCAGCAGCTGGGGACAGAACACTGAAGCTTTCTTT	CASSWGQNTEAFF
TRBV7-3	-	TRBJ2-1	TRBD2	TGTGCCAGCAGCTTAAGTGGGGCGGGAGCAGGGCAGTTCTTC	CASSLSGAGAGQFF
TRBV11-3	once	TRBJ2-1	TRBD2	TGTGCCAGCAGCAAGACGACTAGCGGGGCTTACAATGAGCAGTTCTTC	CASSKTTSGAYNEQFF
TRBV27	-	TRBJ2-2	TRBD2	TGTGCCAGCACCCCTAGCGGGCGGGTCACCGGGGAGCTGTTTTTT	CASTPSGRVTGELFF
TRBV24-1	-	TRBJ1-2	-	TGTGCCACCAGTGATTATAATTTCTATGGCTACACCTTC	CATSDYNFYGYTF
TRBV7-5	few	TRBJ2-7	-	TGTGCCAGAAGCTGCCGGGACTCAATATTACCGTACGAGCAGTACTTC	CARSCRDSILPYEQYF
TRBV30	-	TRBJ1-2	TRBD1	TGTGCCTGGAACGACAGGGGGCAATATGGCTACACCTTC	CAWNDRGQYGYTF
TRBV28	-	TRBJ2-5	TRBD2	TGTGCCAGCAGTTTAGCGGGAGGAACAGAGACCCAGTACTTC	CASSLAGGTETQYF
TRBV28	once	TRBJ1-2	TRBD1	TGTGCCAGCAGTTTAGGGACAGGGAACGGATATGGCTACACCTTC	CASSLGTGNGYGYTF
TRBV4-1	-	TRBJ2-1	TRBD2	TGCGCCAGCAGCCGAACGGGACTAGCGGTGAACAATGAGCAGTTCTTC	CASSRTGLAVNNEQFF
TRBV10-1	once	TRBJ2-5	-	TGCGCCAGCAGTGCTGGACATTCTGGGACCCAGTACTTC	CASSAGHSGTQYF
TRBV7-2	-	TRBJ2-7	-	TGTGCCAGCAGCGCCTACCTTAACTACGAGCAGTACTTC	CASSAYLNYEQYF
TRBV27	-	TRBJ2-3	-	TGTGCCAGCAGTTTGCAGACTCAAGATACGCAGTATTTT	CASSLQTQDTQYF
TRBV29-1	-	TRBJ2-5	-	TGCAGCGTTGAACTTCTAGAGACCCAGTACTTC	CSVELLETQYF
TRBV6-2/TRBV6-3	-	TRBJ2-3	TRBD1	TGTGCCAGCAGTTACCCGCCGGGACAGGGAGGAGATACGCAGTATTTT	CASSYPPGQGGDTQYF
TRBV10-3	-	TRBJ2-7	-	TGTGCCATCAGTCAGACAGCTACAACCTACGAGCAGTACTTC	CAISQTATTYEQYF
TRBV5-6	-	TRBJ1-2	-	TGTGCCAGCAGCCCTGGGGGAGAGGGGGCTAACTATGGCTACACCTTC	CASSPGGEGANYGYTF
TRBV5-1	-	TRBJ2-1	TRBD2	TGCGCCAGCAGCTTGGTGGCGGGAGCTGTCGATGAGCAGTTCTTC	CASSLVAGAVDEQFF
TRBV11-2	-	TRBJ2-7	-	TGTGCCAGCAGCTTAGGAACCGGGTTAAGCTCCTACGAGCAGTACTTC	CASSLGTGLSSYEQYF
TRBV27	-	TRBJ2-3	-	TGTGCCAGCAGCCCCCAGGTCGGGAGTCCTGCAGATACGCAGTATTTT	CASSPQVGSPADTQYF
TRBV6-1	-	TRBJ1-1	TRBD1	TGTGCCAGCAGTGAAGCCGGGACAGGGGGCACTGAAGCTTTCTTT	CASSEAGTGGTEAFF
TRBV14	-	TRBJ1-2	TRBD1	TGTGCCAGCAGCCAAGATTTACAGGGGAGTAACTATGGCTACACCTTC	CASSQDLQGSNYGYTF
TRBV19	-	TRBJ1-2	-	TGTGCCAGTAATCTTGGGGGGACGGCCTACTATGGCTACACCTTC	CASNLGGTAYYGYTF
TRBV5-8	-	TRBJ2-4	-	TGTGCCAGCAGCATGATTATGAAGCGCTTC	CASSMIMKRF
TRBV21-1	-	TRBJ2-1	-	TGTGCCAGCAGAAAAAGGGACGGAGGGGTTGCAAGTGAGCAGTTCTTC	CASRKRDGGVASEQFF
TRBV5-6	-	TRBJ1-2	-	TGTGCCAGCAGCTTGCGAGGCTTTCAAACCGGCTACACCTTC	CASSLRGFQTGYTF
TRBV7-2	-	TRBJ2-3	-	TGTGCCAGCAGCTTAGTCCTCACAGATACGCAGTATTTT	CASSLVLTDTQYF
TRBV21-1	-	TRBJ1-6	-	TGTGCCAGCAGCACCACAGGGGGGGGTAATTCACCCCTCCACTTT	CASSTTGGGNSPLHF
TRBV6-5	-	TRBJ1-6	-	TGTGCCGCGGGGGGCTCCTATAATTCACCCCTCCACTTT	CAAGGSYNSPLHF
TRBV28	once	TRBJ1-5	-	TGTGCCAGCACCAACAATCAGCCCCAGCATTTT	CASTNNQPQHF
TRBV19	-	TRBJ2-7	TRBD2	TGTGCCAGTAGTCTGCAGCGGGGATTATACGAGCAGTACTTC	CASSLQRGLYEQYF
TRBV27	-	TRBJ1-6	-	TGTGCCAGCAGTTTAAGTCAGGTGGCCTTTTCACCCCTCCACTTT	CASSLSQVAFSPLHF
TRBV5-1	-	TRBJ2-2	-	TGCGCCAGCAGCTTGGAGGGGCCCGGGGAGCTGTTTTTT	CASSLEGPGELFF
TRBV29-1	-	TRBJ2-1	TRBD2	TGCAGCGTTGCGCGCGGGACTAGCGGGAATGAGCAGTTCTTC	CSVARGTSGNEQFF
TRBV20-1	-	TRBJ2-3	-	TGCAGTGCTAGTGACCTCACAGATACGCAGTATTTT	CSASDLTDTQYF
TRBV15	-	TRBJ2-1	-	TGTGCCACCAGCAGAGATAAAGGGAGTGGCTCCTACAATGAGCAGTTCTTC	CATSRDKGSGSYNEQFF
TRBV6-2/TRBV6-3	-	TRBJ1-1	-	TGTGCCAGCAGTTACGGCGCGGGTAGAAACACTGAAGCTTTCTTT	CASSYGAGRNTEAFF
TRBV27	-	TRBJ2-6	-	TGTGCCAGCAGTTTTATTATCGGGTCTGGGGCCAACGTCCTGACTTTC	CASSFIIGSGANVLTF
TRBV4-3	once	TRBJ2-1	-	TGCGCCAGCAGCCAAGGTCTGGCCAAGGGAGGCAATGAGCAGTTCTTC	CASSQGLAKGGNEQFF
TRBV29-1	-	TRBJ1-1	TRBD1	TGCAGCGTTGAACTTCAGGGGGCTGCTAAAGCTTTCTTT	CSVELQGAAKAFF
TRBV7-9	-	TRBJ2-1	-	TGTGCCAGCAGCCCCATGGGCAGGGGATCCTACAATGAGCAGTTCTTC	CASSPMGRGSYNEQFF
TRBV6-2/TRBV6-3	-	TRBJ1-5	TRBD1	TGTGCCAGCAGCGGACAGGCCGGGGGGCCCCAGCATTTT	CASSGQAGGPQHF
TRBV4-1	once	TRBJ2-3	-	TGCGCCAGCAGCACGAGTCGAGGACTCGAATTATCGGCAGATACGCAGTATTTT	CASSTSRGLELSADTQYF
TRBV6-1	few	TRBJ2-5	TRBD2	TGTGCCAGCAGTGGCCGACTAGCGGGAGGGCAAGAGACCCAGTACTTC	CASSGRLAGGQETQYF
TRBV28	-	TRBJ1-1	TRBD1	TGTGCCAGCAGTTTCGGGACAGGGTTTAAGAGGGACACTGAAGCTTTCTTT	CASSFGTGFKRDTEAFF
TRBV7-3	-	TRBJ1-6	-	TGTGCCAGCAGCTTAACGCCGAGGGGACAATTTAATTCACCCCTCCACTTT	CASSLTPRGQFNSPLHF
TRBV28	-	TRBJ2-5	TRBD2	TGTGCCAGCAGTTGGGGGAGTAATAGCGGGAGTAGCGAGACCCAGTACTTC	CASSWGSNSGSSETQYF
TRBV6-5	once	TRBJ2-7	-	TGTGCCAGCAGTTTGGGAGAACGGTACGAGCAGTACTTC	CASSLGERYEQYF
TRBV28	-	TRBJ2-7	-	TGTGCCAGCAGGCAGGGTTTCTACGAGCAGTACTTC	CASRQGFYEQYF
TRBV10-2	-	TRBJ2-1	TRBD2	TGCGCCAGCCGACTAGCGGGAGTATGGGAGCAGTTCTTC	CASRLAGVWEQFF
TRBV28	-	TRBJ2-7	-	TGTGCCAGCAGTACTGGGCTCTACGAGCAGTACTTC	CASSTGLYEQYF